Below are 31 T cell receptor beta chains sequenced from a single sample in a study of cytomegalovirus exposure and HLA in healthy donors. The PCR ran on 60 Vbeta and 13 Jbeta primers. The assay was immunoSEQ multiplex PCR, and TCRdb's table has in-frame clones only and misses some. The sample has 120,000 to 150,000 clones, approximately 86% seen once; the top ten hold around 0.54%. The sample taken for sequencing was PBMCs. Receptor source: a woman aged 40 to 50 in good health and CMV-seronegative.

This chain uses TRBV7-8 with TRBJ1-5, with D perhaps matching TRBD1 (6 bases). V lost 0 bases, J lost 1 base, and 13 bases lay in between. CDR3 length: 17 residues. Germline CDR1 and CDR2: SGHVS and FQNEAQ. The CDR3 DNA reads as TGTGCCAGCAGCTTAGCTGGGGGGGCGGGGAGCAATCAGCCCCAGCATTTT. It yields the protein CASSLAGGAGSNQPQHF.

The rearrangement uses TRBV27 and TRBJ1-2; D not certain. There are 15 residues in the CDR3. V lost 5 bases and J lost 5, with 18 bases in between. Germline V CDR1 and CDR2: MNHEY, SMNVEV (reference sequence). CDR3 region: CASSLSSRDRYGYTF. The CDR3 DNA sequence: TGTGCCAGCAGTCTCTCCTCGAGGGATCGGTATGGCTACACCTTC.

This clone showed up just a few times. The chain recombines TRBV6-5 with TRBJ2-7, with D maybe TRBD1 (6 bases). Germline CDR1 is MNHEY and CDR2 is SVGAGI. The CDR3 has 14 amino acids. The V end was cut by 2 bases, the J end by 5 bases, with 13 bases between. The CDR3 protein is CASSYGQGKHEQYF. CDR3 nucleotide sequence: TGTGCCAGCAGTTACGGCCAGGGGAAACACGAGCAGTACTTC.

The chain uses TRBV5-6 and TRBJ1-5; D gene uncertain. The CDR3 loop spans 16 amino acids. Germline CDR1 reads SGHDT; CDR2 reads YYEEEE. V was trimmed by 4 bases and J by 2 bases, leaving 16 bases between them. The chain's CDR3 is CASSRRRGRGNQPQHF. The CDR3 nucleotides are TGTGCCAGCAGCCGGCGACGAGGGCGAGGCAATCAGCCCCAGCATTTT. Using reference TRBV5-6 and TRBJ1-5 for the parts outside the CDR3, the full variable domain is DAGVTQSPTHLIKTRGQQVTLRCSPKSGHDTVSWYQQALGQGPQFIFQYYEEEERQRGNFPDRFSGHQFPNYSSELNVNALLLGDSALYLCASSRRRGRGNQPQHFGDGTRLSIL.

The J gene is TRBJ2-1, the V gene TRBV19, with D possibly matching TRBD2 (6 bases). Germline V gene data show CDR1 as LNHDA and CDR2 as SQIVND (reference sequence). The V end lost 7 bases, the J end lost 1 base, and 14 bases lay between the germline ends. This CDR3 has 15 amino acids. As DNA, the CDR3 is TGTGCCAGTACCTTTGGGGGGACGTCCTACAATGAGCAGTTCTTC. It is translated as CASTFGGTSYNEQFF.

The CDR3 loop reads CASSVSGSWGNIQYF. The CDR3 DNA is TGTGCCAGCAGCGTAAGCGGGTCGTGGGGAAACATTCAGTACTTC. The rearrangement joins TRBV9 to TRBJ2-4; TRBD2 might be the D (6 bases). V gave up 1 base and J gave up 6 bases, with 14 bases separating them. The CDR3 runs to 15 residues. Germline V gene data show CDR1 as SGDLS and CDR2 as YYNGEE.

The chain is built from TRBV7-6 and TRBJ2-1; TRBD2 matches at 9 bases. The CDR3 totals 16 residues. The germline CDR1 and CDR2 sequences are SGHVS and FNYEAQ. Trimming at V came to 1 base and at J to 9 bases, leaving 10 bases not matched to a gene. CDR3 sequence (DNA): TGTGCCAGCAGCTTAGAGGCTAGCGGGGCCGGGGGTGAGCAGTTCTTC. Protein sequence: CASSLEASGAGGEQFF.

This rearrangement joins TRBV11-3 to TRBJ2-5, with a tentative D call TRBD2 (6 bases). Germline lookup yields CDR1 SGHNT and CDR2 YENEEA. V was clipped by 5 bases and J by 7 bases, with 20 bases between them. The CDR3 is 15 residues long. The CDR3 protein is CASSLGTLFNGTQYF. The CDR3 DNA sequence: TGTGCCAGCAGCCTCGGGACTCTTTTCAACGGGACCCAGTACTTC.

This clone appeared once. A read error may account for a junction end that differs from germline. The chain carries TRBV5-1 and TRBJ2-7, with 9 bases identical to TRBD1. The CDR3 extends over 13 amino acids. CDR1 is SGHRS, CDR2 YFSETQ, per germline. Here the CDR3 DNA reads TGCGCCAGCAGCTTCACAGGGGGCTATGATGTCGTTTTC. It codes for CASSFTGGYDVVF.

This rearrangement joins TRBV5-4 to TRBJ2-5; possible D gene TRBD2, 6 bases. Germline lookup yields CDR1 SGHNT and CDR2 YYREEE (reference sequence). The V gene lost 3 bases and the J gene lost 2 bases, with 14 bases spanning the gap. The CDR3 spans 15 residues. The DNA for the CDR3 is TGTGCCAGCAGCTCCGGAGGGCCGGGGCAAGAGACCCAGTACTTC. Translating it yields CASSSGGPGQETQYF. Filled out from reference TRBV5-4 and TRBJ2-5, the complete variable domain reads ETGVTQSPTHLIKTRGQQVTLRCSSQSGHNTVSWYQQALGQGPQFIFQYYREEENGRGNFPPRFSGLQFPNYSSELNVNALELDDSALYLCASSSGGPGQETQYFGPGTRLLVL.

The genes are TRBV15 and TRBJ1-2; D gene unclear. CDR3 length: 12 amino acids. V lost 6 bases and J 7 bases, leaving 12 bases between the germline ends. Germline V gene sequence: CDR1 LNHNV, CDR2 YYDKDF (reference sequence). CDR3 residues: CATRSPDFGYTF. CDR3 DNA sequence: TGTGCCACCAGATCCCCTGACTTTGGCTACACCTTC.

The V and J genes are TRBV5-1 and TRBJ2-7; tentatively, D is TRBD1 (6 bases). Between the trimmed V and J ends, which lost 2 bases and 5 bases, there was a span of 14 bases. The CDR3 is made up of 14 amino acids. Germline CDR1 reads SGHRS; CDR2 reads YFSETQ. The CDR3 protein is CASSFTTGQDEQYF. The CDR3 DNA reads as TGCGCCAGCAGCTTCACTACAGGGCAGGACGAGCAGTACTTC.

The CDR3 DNA is TGCGCCAGCGGGCACGGGACTTCGAGGAGCAATCAGCCCCAGCATTTT. This encodes CASGHGTSRSNQPQHF. The chain recombines TRBV23-1 with TRBJ1-5; a weak D match, TRBD1 (5 bases). TRBV23-1 is an ORF, and what it does is uncertain. CDR3 size: 16 residues. V lost 8 bases and J 1 base, leaving 18 bases between the germline ends.

The rearrangement joins TRBV2 to TRBJ2-7, with TRBD2 identical over 7 bases. V dropped 7 bases and J dropped 0; count of bases not matched to a gene: 3. Germline V CDR1 and CDR2: SNHLY, FYNNEI. This CDR3 is 13 amino acids long. The CDR3 sequence: CASTTSVSYEQYF. CDR3 in DNA: TGTGCCAGCACAACTAGCGTCTCCTACGAGCAGTACTTC.

The gene calls are TRBV9 and TRBJ1-5; maybe TRBD1 (5 bases). CDR1 is SGDLS and CDR2 is YYNGEE in the germline V gene. V lost 4 bases, J lost 5 bases, and 10 bases lay in between. The CDR3 consists of 13 residues. The CDR3 sequence is CASSFTGDQPQHF. In DNA, the CDR3 is TGTGCCAGCAGCTTCACGGGGGATCAGCCCCAGCATTTT.

The chain combines TRBV2 with TRBJ1-5, with D possibly matching TRBD1 (5 bases). Germline CDR1 and CDR2: SNHLY and FYNNEI. V was cut by 6 bases and J by 5 bases, with 8 bases left in between. This CDR3 region has 12 residues. The CDR3 DNA follows: TGTGCCAGCAGAGGGGATGATCAGCCCCAGCATTTT. Translating it yields CASRGDDQPQHF.

The V call is TRBV5-1, the J call TRBJ1-3, with TRBD1 matching over 7 bases. V was clipped by 4 bases and J by 0 bases; unmatched bases: 4. The germline CDR1 and CDR2 sequences are SGHRS and YFSETQ. The CDR3 is made up of 15 amino acids. The CDR3 loop reads CASSTGDSSGNTIYF. The CDR3 nucleotides read TGCGCCAGCAGCACGGGGGACAGCTCTGGAAACACCATATATTTT. The whole variable domain, remainder taken from reference TRBV5-1 and TRBJ1-3, is KAGVTQTPRYLIKTRGQQVTLSCSPISGHRSVSWYQQTPGQGLQFLFEYFSETQRNKGNFPGRFSGRQFSNSRSEMNVSTLELGDSALYLCASSTGDSSGNTIYFGEGSWLTVV.

The chain has TRBV7-8 and TRBJ2-1; D perhaps matches TRBD2 (6 bases). In germline, CDR1 is SGHVS, CDR2 FQNEAQ. The CDR3 spans 15 residues. Trimming pared 5 bases from V and 4 bases from J, leaving 15 bases between. The CDR3, as DNA: TGTGCCAGCAGCACACGGGCGGGAACATACAATGAGCAGTTCTTC. It yields the protein CASSTRAGTYNEQFF.

The chain is built from TRBV6-1 and TRBJ2-1; no clear D gene. The germline V gene encodes CDR1 MNHNS and CDR2 SASEGT. Trimming took off 6 bases at V and 6 bases at J, with 12 bases between the two ends. The CDR3 is 13 residues long. The CDR3 reads CASRGDPINEQFF. The CDR3 nucleotides are TGTGCCAGCAGGGGCGACCCGATCAATGAGCAGTTCTTC.

The chain uses TRBV4-2 and TRBJ2-7, with 11 nucleotides matching TRBD2. The CDR3 contains 17 residues. The germline CDR1 and CDR2 sequences are LGHNA and YNFKEQ. Trimming at V came to 5 bases and at J to 7 bases, leaving 16 bases not matched to a gene. CDR3 DNA sequence: TGTGCCAGCAGCTCTTTTGGGGCTAGCGGGAGGATGGGGGAGCAGTACTTC. Protein product: CASSSFGASGRMGEQYF.

The CDR3: CASSIDGEAFF. CDR3 nucleotide sequence: TGTGCCAGTAGTATAGACGGTGAAGCTTTCTTT. This chain uses TRBV19 with TRBJ1-1, with no clear D. The V and J ends lost 0 bases and 7 bases respectively, with 3 bases between them. The length of the CDR3 is 11 residues. Germline values: CDR1 LNHDA, CDR2 SQIVND (reference sequence).

The chain joins TRBV2 to TRBJ1-5; D unresolved. The CDR3 has 14 amino acids. CDR1 and CDR2 (germline): SNHLY, FYNNEI. V lost 2 bases and J lost 6, with 11 bases in between. The CDR3 is CASSETGMFQPQHF. The DNA for the CDR3 is TGTGCCAGCAGTGAAACCGGGATGTTTCAGCCCCAGCATTTT.

The rearrangement joins TRBV14 to TRBJ2-3, with D hard to call. This CDR3 comprises 12 residues. Trimming stripped 5 bases from V and 8 bases from J, with 11 bases between. CDR1 and CDR2 from the germline V gene are SGHDN and FVKESK. CDR3 sequence: CASSTAHGTQYF. CDR3 sequence (DNA): TGTGCCAGCAGCACAGCCCACGGTACGCAGTATTTT.

The chain couples TRBV5-4 to TRBJ2-7; D may be TRBD2 (7 bases). Germline CDR1 reads SGHNT; CDR2 reads YYREEE (reference sequence). With 4 bases removed from V and 2 bases from J, the gap between germline ends came to 22 bases. The CDR3 covers 17 residues. The DNA of the CDR3 is TGTGCCAGCAGCCTGGGGGGAGGGGGTAGTAGAACCTACGAGCAGTACTTC. It encodes CASSLGGGGSRTYEQYF.

The J gene is TRBJ1-6, the V gene TRBV4-2; 8 positions agree with TRBD1. In germline, CDR1 is LGHNA, CDR2 YNFKEQ. V shed 0 bases and J 8 bases; nucleotides not matched to a gene: 12. CDR3 length: 18 amino acids. CDR3: CASSQDPGGTGRDSPLHF. Written as DNA, the CDR3 is TGTGCCAGCAGCCAAGATCCCGGGGGGACAGGCCGAGATTCACCCCTCCACTTT.

The rearrangement uses TRBV20-1 and TRBJ2-5, with D tentatively TRBD1 (5 bases). Per germline, CDR1 DFQATT and CDR2 SNEGSKA (reference sequence). The CDR3 extends over 11 amino acids. The V and J ends lost 3 bases and 9 bases respectively, with 11 bases between them. CDR3 region: CSARGPGPQYF. CDR3 sequence (DNA): TGCAGTGCTAGGGGCCCAGGGCCCCAGTACTTC.

This chain uses TRBV27 with TRBJ2-3; no definite D call. The CDR3 totals 12 residues. Trimming removed 3 bases at V and 4 bases at J, with 5 bases between. Looked up from germline, CDR1 is MNHEY and CDR2 is SMNVEV (reference sequence). In nucleotides, the CDR3 is TGTGCCAGCAGTTTGACTTCAGATACGCAGTATTTT. Translation gives CASSLTSDTQYF.

This clone was detected once. The rearrangement links TRBV9 to TRBJ2-3, with 7 positions matching TRBD2. V shed 0 bases, J shed 0 bases, and the junction held 13 bases outside the gene matches. CDR1 and CDR2 (germline): SGDLS, YYNGEE. The CDR3 extends over 19 amino acids. The CDR3 coding sequence is TGTGCCAGCAGCGTAGGTGATCGGACCAGCGGGACGAGCACAGATACGCAGTATTTT. Protein product: CASSVGDRTSGTSTDTQYF.

The chain combines TRBV10-1 with TRBJ2-1; maybe TRBD1 (6 bases). The V gene lost 6 bases and the J gene lost 14 bases, with 17 bases spanning the gap. This CDR3 region has 12 residues. Germline assignment: CDR1 WNHNN and CDR2 SYGVQD (reference sequence). DNA of the CDR3: TGCGCCAGCAGCGTACGGACAGAAGATAAGTTCTTC. This codes for CASSVRTEDKFF.

The chain employs TRBV2 and TRBJ1-1, with a tentative D call TRBD1 (5 bases). The V end lost 2 bases, the J end lost 0 bases, and 10 bases lay between the germline ends. The CDR3 consists of 15 residues. Germline assignment: CDR1 SNHLY and CDR2 FYNNEI. As DNA, the CDR3 is TGTGCCAGCAGTGAACAGGGCTACATGAACACTGAAGCTTTCTTT. Its protein is CASSEQGYMNTEAFF.

This clone turned up a few times. The DNA of the CDR3 is TGCGCCAGCAGCTTCGGGACTAGCGGGGCCACAGATACGCAGTATTTT. Amino acid sequence: CASSFGTSGATDTQYF. The V and J genes are TRBV5-1 and TRBJ2-3; 13 bases fit TRBD2. CDR3 length: 16 amino acids. Trimming took 2 bases from V and 2 from J; bases not matched to a gene: 2. The germline V gene encodes CDR1 SGHRS and CDR2 YFSETQ. Full variable domain (rest looked up from reference TRBV5-1 and TRBJ2-3): KAGVTQTPRYLIKTRGQQVTLSCSPISGHRSVSWYQQTPGQGLQFLFEYFSETQRNKGNFPGRFSGRQFSNSRSEMNVSTLELGDSALYLCASSFGTSGATDTQYFGPGTRLTVL.